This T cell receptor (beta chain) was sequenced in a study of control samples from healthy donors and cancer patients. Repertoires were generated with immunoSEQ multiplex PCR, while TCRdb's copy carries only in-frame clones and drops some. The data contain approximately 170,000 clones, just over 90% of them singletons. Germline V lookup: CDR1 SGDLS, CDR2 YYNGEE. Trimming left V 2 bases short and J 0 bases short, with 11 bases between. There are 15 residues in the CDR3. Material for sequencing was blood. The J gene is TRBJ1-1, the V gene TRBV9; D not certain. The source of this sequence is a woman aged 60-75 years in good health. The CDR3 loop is CASSVAESMNTEAFF. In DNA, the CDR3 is TGTGCCAGCAGCGTCGCAGAATCCATGAACACTGAAGCTTTCTTT.